This TCR beta chain was recorded in a study of blood T cell repertoires in COVID-19. The trim removed 3 bases at V and 3 bases at J, leaving 5 bases unmatched. Germline CDR1 is SGHRS and CDR2 is YFSETQ. The CDR3 spans 15 residues. This clone has just a few counts. TCRdb's table, derived via immunoSEQ multiplex PCR, lists solely in-frame clones and lacks some. The profile shows under 200,000 clones, more than 65% of them singletons. Sequencing input: peripheral blood. The sequence was collected from a woman aged 60-75 years with COVID-19, enrolled during active disease. This rearrangement joins TRBV5-1 to TRBJ2-1, with 8 bases matching TRBD2. The CDR3 here is CASSSGTSLYNEQFF. CDR3 DNA sequence: TGCGCCAGCAGCTCCGGGACTAGTCTCTACAATGAGCAGTTCTTC. Based on the CDR3 plus reference TRBV5-1 and TRBJ2-1, the full variable domain is KAGVTQTPRYLIKTRGQQVTLSCSPISGHRSVSWYQQTPGQGLQFLFEYFSETQRNKGNFPGRFSGRQFSNSRSEMNVSTLELGDSALYLCASSSGTSLYNEQFFGPGTRLTVL.